Listed here are 8 T cell receptor beta chains from one sample, sequenced in a study of technical replicates of blood from several donors. TCRdb's copy holds only in-frame clones and misses some; the assay was immunoSEQ multiplex PCR. The sample includes about 90,000 clones, over 90% of them seen just once. Material: T cells isolated from PBMCs. The origin of the receptors is a human donor in good health.

The rearrangement links TRBV4-2 to TRBJ1-2; 9 bases align to TRBD1. After removal of 0 bases from V and 4 bases from J, the junction contained 3 bases not matched to a gene. This CDR3 has 15 residues. Germline CDR1 is LGHNA and CDR2 is YNFKEQ. This chain's CDR3 is CASSQDGTGIYGYTF. The CDR3 bases are TGTGCCAGCAGCCAAGATGGGACAGGGATCTATGGCTACACCTTC.

This rearrangement joins TRBV28 to TRBJ2-7, with 7 bases matching TRBD1. Germline values: CDR1 MDHEN, CDR2 SYDVKM. Trimming removed 5 bases from V and 2 bases from J; junction bases left unmatched: 9. The length of the CDR3 is 15 residues. Here the CDR3 reads CASSTTGTAPYEQYF. In DNA, the CDR3 is TGTGCCAGCAGTACGACGGGGACAGCTCCCTACGAGCAGTACTTC.

The chain uses TRBV19 and TRBJ2-3; D unresolved. V was trimmed by 1 base and J by 4 bases, leaving 3 bases between them. This CDR3 spans 12 amino acids. Germline V gene lookup returns CDR1 LNHDA and CDR2 SQIVND (reference sequence). The CDR3 bases are TGTGCCAGTAGTATAGTCGCAGATACGCAGTATTTT. Its translation is CASSIVADTQYF.

The genes are TRBV10-2 and TRBJ2-5; 8 nucleotides match TRBD2. The germline CDR1 and CDR2 sequences are WSHSY and SAAADI. This CDR3 is 15 amino acids long. The V and J ends lost 6 bases and 10 bases, in that order; junction bases with no gene match: 16. The CDR3 nucleotides read TGCGCCAGCAGGGAGCGGGGGAGCCCAAGAGATGACCAGTACTTC. Its translation: CASRERGSPRDDQYF.

This chain joins TRBV7-3 and TRBJ1-2, with TRBD1 as a possible D gene (6 bases). The CDR3 extends over 15 amino acids. With 1 base removed from V and 1 base from J, the gap between germline ends came to 10 bases. Germline V CDR1 and CDR2: SGHTA, FQGTGA. The CDR3 here is CASSLRGGINYGYTF. DNA for the CDR3: TGTGCCAGCAGCTTAAGAGGGGGAATTAACTATGGCTACACCTTC.

The chain joins TRBV7-9 to TRBJ2-5, with 7 bases lining up with TRBD1. The CDR3 sequence is 13 residues long. V was clipped by 5 bases and J by 1 base; unmatched bases: 1. CDR1 and CDR2 (germline): SEHNR, FQNEAQ (reference sequence). In DNA, the CDR3 is TGTGCCAGCAGCGGGACAGCCCAAGAGACCCAGTACTTC. This translates into CASSGTAQETQYF.

The genes are TRBV7-6 and TRBJ2-5; 7 nucleotides agree with TRBD1. This CDR3 region has 13 residues. V lost 4 bases to trimming and J lost 5 bases; unmatched junction nucleotides: 4. Germline CDR1 SGHVS, CDR2 FNYEAQ. CDR3 sequence (DNA): TGTGCCAGCAGCTCCACCAGGGGGGAGACCCAGTACTTC. This translates into CASSSTRGETQYF.

The chain links TRBV19 to TRBJ1-4, with 7 bases fitting TRBD1. CDR3 length: 15 residues. Trimming took 1 base from V and 6 from J; bases not matched to a gene: 5. Germline CDR1 and CDR2: LNHDA and SQIVND (reference sequence). CDR3 coding DNA: TGTGCCAGTAGTATAGGAGGGGGCGCGCATGAAAAACTGTTTTTT. Protein product: CASSIGGGAHEKLFF.